One and the same sample provided the 18 T cell receptor beta chains below, sequenced in a study of cytomegalovirus exposure and HLA in healthy donors (dated by TCRdb to the late 2010s). Library preparation used the immunoSEQ multiplex PCR assay. For the multiplex PCR, a mixture combining 60 forward primers for TCR Vbeta segments and 13 reverse primers for TCR Jbeta segments was used. TCRdb retrieved this table from immuneACCESS and kept in-frame rearrangements only. Not all clones are present; in checked studies, unresolved V genes account for under half, and no reason is known for the remainder. The table for this sample lists over 35,000 clones; around three quarters of them were counted only once. The top ten hold approximately 1.4% of the sample. The sequenced sample consisted of PBMCs. The receptor set was obtained from a man aged 25 to 40 in good health and CMV-seronegative.

V gene TRBV7-6 combines with J gene TRBJ1-1; 8 positions agree with TRBD1. The CDR3 loop spans 15 amino acids. CDR1 is SGHVS, CDR2 FNYEAQ, per germline. With V trimmed by 5 bases and J by 1 base, 6 bases remained unmatched. The CDR3 here is CASSRGQGSNTEAFF. The CDR3 coding sequence is TGTGCCAGCAGCCGTGGACAGGGCTCGAACACTGAAGCTTTCTTT. Full variable domain (remainder filled in from reference TRBV7-6 and TRBJ1-1): GAGVSQSPRYKVTKRGQDVALRCDPISGHVSLYWYRQALGQGPEFLTYFNYEAQQDKSGLPNDRFSAERPEGSISTLTIQRTEQRDSAMYRCASSRGQGSNTEAFFGQGTRLTVV.

This rearrangement joins TRBV27 to TRBJ2-3, with 8 bases aligning to TRBD2. With V trimmed by 2 bases and J by 4 bases, 8 bases remained unmatched. Looked up from germline, CDR1 is MNHEY and CDR2 is SMNVEV (reference sequence). The CDR3 spans 16 residues. CDR3 coding DNA: TGTGCCAGCAGTTTAGATCGACCGGGACTAGCAGATACGCAGTATTTT. Its protein is CASSLDRPGLADTQYF.

As to this clone: The junction shows a germline mismatch at one end, possibly a read error. This chain joins TRBV27 and TRBJ2-1; 9 bases line up with TRBD2. The CDR3 has 14 amino acids. Looked up from germline, CDR1 is MNHEY and CDR2 is SMNVEV (reference sequence). The CDR3 bases are TGTGCCAGCAGTTTACAGCGGGAGGTAAATGCGCAGTTCTTC. This gives the protein CASSLQREVNAQFF.

The chain carries TRBV5-1 and TRBJ2-1, with D perhaps TRBD2 (7 bases). The germline CDR1 and CDR2 sequences are SGHRS and YFSETQ. The CDR3 length is 16 residues. V gave up 1 base and J gave up 7 bases, with 18 bases separating them. The CDR3 DNA reads TGCGCCAGCAGCTTGTCGGGGAGGGGGAGCCGGAATGAGCAGTTCTTC. This sequence encodes CASSLSGRGSRNEQFF.

The rearrangement joins TRBV5-1 to TRBJ1-5, with D possibly TRBD1 on 6 matching bases. CDR3 length: 15 residues. V lost 3 bases and J 0 bases, leaving 10 bases between the germline ends. Germline V gives CDR1 SGHRS, CDR2 YFSETQ. The CDR3 nucleotides are TGCGCCAGCAGCTACATGGGGGCTAGCAATCAGCCCCAGCATTTT. Residues: CASSYMGASNQPQHF.

This clone was found once. The chain employs TRBV2 and TRBJ1-5; TRBD1 matches at 7 bases. CDR3 length: 14 amino acids. CDR1 is SNHLY, CDR2 FYNNEI, per germline. Trimming took 4 bases from V and 4 from J; bases not matched to a gene: 4. CDR3 protein: CASSGQGRNQPQHF. In DNA form, the CDR3 reads TGTGCCAGCAGTGGACAGGGAAGAAATCAGCCCCAGCATTTT.

Remarks on this clone: A read error may account for a junction end that differs from germline. J is TRBJ1-4 and V is TRBV30; D uncertain. The CDR3 has 13 amino acids. Germline CDR1 reads GTSNPN; CDR2 reads SVGIG (reference sequence). The CDR3 protein is CAWSAPTTEKLFF. The CDR3 DNA reads TGTGCCTGGAGTGCACCGACTACTGAAAAACTGTTTTTT.

The chain combines TRBV10-2 with TRBJ1-1; TRBD1 aligns across 10 bases. This CDR3 spans 16 amino acids. Germline assignment: CDR1 WSHSY and CDR2 SAAADI. The V gene end was trimmed by 4 bases and the J gene end by 0 bases; junction bases not matched to a gene: 5. CDR3 in amino acids: CASSVGQGGMNTEAFF. The CDR3 DNA follows: TGCGCCAGCAGTGTTGGACAGGGGGGCATGAACACTGAAGCTTTCTTT.

V usage is TRBV28 and J usage is TRBJ1-5, with TRBD1 identical over 10 bases. Germline V gene data show CDR1 as MDHEN and CDR2 as SYDVKM. The CDR3 extends over 16 amino acids. Losses at the gene ends were 7 bases for V and 2 bases for J; bases not matched to a gene: 8. CDR3 bases: TGTGCCAGCACCGCCGCCGGGACAGGGGGCAATCAGCCCCAGCATTTT. Encoded protein: CASTAAGTGGNQPQHF.

This clone was counted a single time. The V gene is TRBV7-8, the J gene TRBJ1-4; 9 bases line up with TRBD1. The germline CDR1 and CDR2 sequences are SGHVS and FQNEAQ. The CDR3 totals 15 residues. V gave up 5 bases and J gave up 10 bases; unmatched junction bases: 11. The DNA for the CDR3 is TGTGCCAGCAGCCAGGACAGGGGTAAAGGGGGAAAACTGTTTTTT. Translated, it gives CASSQDRGKGGKLFF.

The rearrangement joins TRBV7-8 to TRBJ2-7; TRBD2 matches at 7 bases. V dropped 1 base and J dropped 7; count of bases not matched to a gene: 7. The CDR3 consists of 14 residues. CDR1 SGHVS and CDR2 FQNEAQ come from the germline V gene. CDR3 protein: CASSLGEGILEQYF. Here the CDR3 DNA reads TGTGCCAGCAGCTTAGGGGAGGGGATTTTGGAGCAGTACTTC.

The chain joins TRBV5-1 to TRBJ2-1; the D gene is possibly TRBD2 (6 bases). Trimming removed 2 bases at V and 7 bases at J, with 13 bases between. The CDR3 contains 14 residues. Germline V lookup: CDR1 SGHRS, CDR2 YFSETQ. The CDR3 protein is CASSFSGGMNEQFF. The CDR3 DNA sequence: TGCGCCAGCAGCTTCAGTGGAGGGATGAATGAGCAGTTCTTC.

In its sample, this clone was seen a few times. The CDR3 reads CASSEGRTGYSGYTF. DNA for the CDR3: TGTGCCAGCAGTGAAGGACGGACAGGGTATTCCGGCTACACCTTC. J is TRBJ1-2 and V is TRBV2, with 8 bases that match TRBD1. The CDR3 totals 15 residues. V shed 1 base, J shed 8 bases, and the junction held 9 bases outside the gene matches. The V gene's germline CDR1 is SNHLY and CDR2 FYNNEI.

In its sample, this clone was seen a few times. The rearrangement uses TRBV6-4 and TRBJ2-1, with 10 bases lining up with TRBD2. This CDR3 spans 16 amino acids. Germline V CDR1 and CDR2: MRHNA, SNTAGT. Trimming removed 0 bases from V and 6 bases from J; junction bases left unmatched: 5. The CDR3 nucleotides are TGTGCCAGCAGTGACTCCCTAGCGGGAGATAGCAATGAGCAGTTCTTC. Translated, it gives CASSDSLAGDSNEQFF.

The genes are TRBV27 and TRBJ2-6; 7 bases fit TRBD1. Germline-derived CDR1 and CDR2 are MNHEY and SMNVEV (reference sequence). The CDR3 has 16 residues. J was trimmed by 0 bases and V by 11 bases; bases with no gene match: 10. CDR3 sequence: CAAGAGGTSGANVLTF. The CDR3 DNA sequence: TGTGCCGCAGGGGCAGGGGGTACCTCTGGGGCCAACGTCCTGACTTTC.

The genes are TRBV28 and TRBJ2-5; 15 bases line up with TRBD2. The CDR3 contains 15 residues. V lost 6 bases, J lost 7 bases, and 6 bases stayed unmatched. Germline V lookup: CDR1 MDHEN, CDR2 SYDVKM. CDR3 residues: CASRGLAGGVGTQYF. The CDR3 DNA sequence: TGTGCCAGCAGAGGACTAGCGGGAGGGGTGGGGACCCAGTACTTC.

This rearrangement joins TRBV9 to TRBJ2-1; 16 positions match TRBD2. With V trimmed by 5 bases and J by 7 bases, 9 bases remained unmatched. Germline values: CDR1 SGDLS, CDR2 YYNGEE. The CDR3 covers 17 residues. The CDR3 nucleotides read TGTGCCAGCAGGCCGGGACTAGCGGGAGGGCCGGGGAATGAGCAGTTCTTC. Its protein product is CASRPGLAGGPGNEQFF. The full variable domain, with the rest looked up from reference TRBV9 and TRBJ2-1, is DSGVTQTPKHLITATGQRVTLRCSPRSGDLSVYWYQQSLDQGLQFLIQYYNGEERAKGNILERFSAQQFPDLHSELNLSSLELGDSALYFCASRPGLAGGPGNEQFFGPGTRLTVL.

The rearrangement joins TRBV7-9 to TRBJ2-3, with 8 bases that match TRBD1. Germline CDR1 and CDR2: SEHNR and FQNEAQ (reference sequence). The V gene end was trimmed by 5 bases and the J gene end by 0 bases; junction bases not matched to a gene: 4. The CDR3 consists of 15 residues. The CDR3 DNA sequence: TGTGCCAGCAGCCCCCAGGGGGCGAGCACAGATACGCAGTATTTT. Its translation is CASSPQGASTDTQYF.